This T cell receptor beta chain is drawn from a study of human T cells and chemical hapten exposure listed by TCRdb under 2021. Study-wide context: For sensitization, 2% DPC in acetone was applied to a 2 cm by 2 cm area of upper inner arm skin. Patch testing was done on the upper back using Finn chambers containing 0.01% DPC, and results were scored after 6 days according to International Contact Dermatitis Research Group standards. Twenty-nine alopecia patients provided blood for TCR sequencing at one to four time points (pre-sensitization, 2, 6 and 24 weeks). Libraries were pooled for sequencing, and variation in per-sample TCR yields was attributed mainly to small differences in library volumes within the pool. Blood was sampled from patients pre-sensitization (week 0) and at 2, 6 and about 24 weeks after DPC sensitization. This study followed changes in the peripheral blood TCR repertoire in vivo during primary and secondary sensitization of alopecia patients to the hapten diphenylcyclopropenone (DPC). Throughout the study period of around 25 weeks, patients also received therapeutic DPC doses to the scalp every week. Alopecia areata with under or over 50% scalp involvement, alopecia totalis and alopecia universalis were represented in the patient cohort, which was mostly female. General findings and caveats noted by the study authors: Compared with pre-sensitization or healthy control sets, expanded TCRs formed significantly more large CDR3 similarity clusters, which is consistent with antigen-driven responses. Repeated subsampling changed both the strength of the expansion versus patch-test correlation and the threshold at which the correlation became significant. DPC sensitization did not change how many TCRs were above 1 in 1000 frequency, and no evidence was found of alterations in global repertoire structure. Patch test score correlated positively with the number of PT1 expanded TCRs, reaching significance at thresholds 8, 16 and 32 but not at 4. Alopecia, a presumed autoimmune disease, was present in all patients, so the immune response of the patients might differ from that of healthy individuals.

This clonotype was seen a few times. The specificity of this receptor is unknown. There are no base qualities to consult, and no much larger clone falls within one base. The junction carries 14 bases between V and J, which are trimmed by 6 bases and 2 bases respectively. Via the germline V gene, CDR1 is SNHLY and CDR2 FYNNEI. The CDR3, from cysteine to phenylalanine, totals 14 residues. The CDR3 DNA has 42 bases and is translated from base 1. The library was generated by RACE. Reads for this sample came from a NextSeq 500. Library preparation attached unique molecular identifiers to individual cDNA molecules for quantitative, reproducible TCR counting. From each blood RNA sample, both TCR alpha and TCR beta chains were sequenced. Under the source paper's analysis protocol: The median number of TCRs per sample was 90,000 to 100,000, ranging from roughly 23,224 to 690,600. V, J and CDR3 annotation of the TCR reads was carried out using the Decombinator software suite. For PS versus PT1 abundance plots, all samples were subsampled to the same number of TCRs (28,000). TCRs were defined as expanded if absent before sensitization and observed at least eight times at the 2-week time point. TCRdb cleaned the public reads at Q25 with fastp, built clones with MiXCR and kept in-frame beta chains. Entries are consolidated by CDR3 protein sequence, retaining the most common genes and DNA. TCRdb assigned the V and J calls; the authors' analysis was not used. Counted in this sample were about 82,000 distinct CDR3 sequences; under 15% of them appeared once. The ten most abundant clones make up under 6% of the sample.

In the paper's terms, the time point label means: patch test 3, about 24 weeks after DPC sensitization. What the treatment or condition label conveys for this sample: therapeutic diphenylcyclopropenone sensitization with weekly scalp DPC. Blood at each patch-test visit was drawn before the patch test was applied. Eligible patients were aged 18 to 70, diagnosed with alopecia, deemed suitable for DPC therapy, and excluded if pregnant. Total RNA was extracted from unfractionated whole blood collected in Tempus Blood RNA tubes. Recombination connected TRBV2 to TRBJ2-7; the D gene cannot be resolved beyond TRBD1 or TRBD2, each matching 5 bases. The sample in question was whole blood, obtained in connection with sensitization to the hapten diphenylcyclopropenone (DPC). This clonotype originated in a woman in her 50s with alopecia areata. Some clones in this sample may be carry-over from other donors' samples. In nucleotides, the sequence is TGTGCCAGCAGATTCCGGCAGGGACCCTACGAGCAGTACTTC. The translation is CASRFRQGPYEQYF.